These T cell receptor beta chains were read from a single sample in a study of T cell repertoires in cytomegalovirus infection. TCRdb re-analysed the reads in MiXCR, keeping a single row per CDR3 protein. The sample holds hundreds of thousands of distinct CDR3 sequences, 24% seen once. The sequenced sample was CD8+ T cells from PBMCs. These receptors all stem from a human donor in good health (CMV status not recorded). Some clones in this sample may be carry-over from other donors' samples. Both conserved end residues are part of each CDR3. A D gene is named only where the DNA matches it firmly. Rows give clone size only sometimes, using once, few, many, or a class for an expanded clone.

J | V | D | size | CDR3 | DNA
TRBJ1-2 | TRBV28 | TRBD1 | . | CASSFRQGVVDYTF | TGTGCCAGCAGTTTCCGACAGGGGGTGGTGGACTACACCTTC
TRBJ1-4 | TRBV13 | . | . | CASSPRARNEKLFF | TGTGCCAGCAGCCCTAGGGCCCGCAATGAAAAACTGTTTTTT
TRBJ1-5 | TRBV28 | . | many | CASLRGGLGQPQHF | TGTGCCAGCCTCCGTGGCGGGCTAGGTCAGCCCCAGCATTTT
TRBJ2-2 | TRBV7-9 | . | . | CASRGGPPNTGELFF | TGTGCCAGCAGGGGGGGGCCCCCGAACACCGGGGAGCTGTTTTTT
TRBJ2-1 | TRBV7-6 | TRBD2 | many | CASSLAVGGVDEQFF | TGTGCCAGCAGCTTAGCGGTCGGGGGGGTGGATGAGCAGTTCTTC
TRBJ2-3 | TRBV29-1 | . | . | CSVGGLDTQYF | TGCAGCGTTGGGGGGTTAGATACGCAGTATTTT
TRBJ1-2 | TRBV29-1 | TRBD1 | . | CSVQGVGNYGYTF | TGCAGCGTTCAGGGGGTCGGCAACTATGGCTACACCTTC
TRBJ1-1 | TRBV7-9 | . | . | CASTSRSGALNEAFF | TGTGCCAGCACCTCTCGGTCAGGGGCCCTTAACGAAGCTTTCTTT
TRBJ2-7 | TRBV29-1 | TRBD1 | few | CSVADRGKNYEQYF | TGCAGCGTCGCGGACAGGGGGAAGAACTACGAGCAGTACTTC
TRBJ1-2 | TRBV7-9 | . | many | CASSLDSYNYGYTF | TGTGCCAGCAGCTTAGACAGCTATAACTATGGCTACACCTTC
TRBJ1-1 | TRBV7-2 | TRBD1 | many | CASSPRDRALRTEAFF | TGTGCCAGCAGCCCCCGGGACAGGGCCCTAAGGACTGAAGCTTTCTTT
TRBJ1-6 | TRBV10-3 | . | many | CAISESIQGSNSPLHF | TGTGCCATCAGTGAGTCGATCCAGGGGAGTAATTCACCCCTCCACTTT
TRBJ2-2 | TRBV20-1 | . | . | CSAEQKTGELFF | TGCAGTGCTGAGCAGAAGACCGGGGAGCTGTTTTTT
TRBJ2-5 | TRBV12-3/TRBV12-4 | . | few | CASRMSYETQYF | TGTGCCAGCAGGATGAGTTATGAGACCCAGTACTTC
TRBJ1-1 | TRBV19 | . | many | CASSMNDGGTEAFF | TGTGCCAGTAGTATGAACGATGGGGGCACTGAAGCTTTCTTT
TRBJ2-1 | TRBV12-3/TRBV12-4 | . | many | CASSPLGGPSNEQFF | TGTGCCAGCAGCCCCCTTGGGGGCCCCTCCAATGAGCAGTTCTTC
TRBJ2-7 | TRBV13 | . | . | CASSLLRASYEQYF | TGTGCCAGCAGCTTACTCAGGGCGTCCTACGAGCAGTACTTC
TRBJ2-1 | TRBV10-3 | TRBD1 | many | CAIRVRPPGQGYNEQFF | TGTGCCATCAGGGTCCGTCCCCCGGGACAGGGCTACAATGAGCAGTTCTTC
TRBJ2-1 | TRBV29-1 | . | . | CSAERDNSYNEQFF | TGCAGCGCGGAGCGGGACAACTCCTACAATGAGCAGTTCTTC
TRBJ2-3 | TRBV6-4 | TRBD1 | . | CASSRTGFGDTQYF | TGTGCCAGCAGTCGGACAGGGTTTGGAGATACGCAGTATTTT
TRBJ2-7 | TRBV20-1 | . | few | CSAAEAGEQYF | TGCAGTGCTGCTGAGGCTGGAGAGCAGTACTTC
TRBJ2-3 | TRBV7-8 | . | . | CASSSPFDPTDTQYF | TGTGCCAGCAGCTCTCCATTTGACCCCACAGATACGCAGTATTTT
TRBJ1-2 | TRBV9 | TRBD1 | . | CASSVPFTGGDGYTF | TGTGCCAGCAGCGTTCCTTTCACAGGGGGCGATGGCTACACCTTC
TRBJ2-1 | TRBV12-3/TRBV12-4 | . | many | CASRKQGTLSYNEQFF | TGTGCCAGCAGAAAACAGGGAACCCTCTCCTACAATGAGCAGTTCTTC
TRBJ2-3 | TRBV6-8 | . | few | CASSYSVTSGQYF | TGTGCCAGCAGTTACTCGGTTACTTCGGGGCAGTATTTT
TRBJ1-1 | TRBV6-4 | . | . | CASSEDRGREAFF | TGTGCCAGCAGTGAAGATCGGGGACGGGAAGCTTTCTTT
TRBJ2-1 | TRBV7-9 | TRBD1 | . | CASSLRGPPYNEQFF | TGTGCCAGCAGCTTAAGGGGGCCCCCCTACAATGAGCAGTTCTTC